This T cell receptor beta chain was identified during a study of CD4 T cells in relation to SARS-CoV-2 and coronaviruses. Method: immunoSEQ multiplex PCR; TCRdb's copy keeps in-frame clones and lacks some. The profile shows about 12,000 clones, 65% to 70% of them singletons. Unexposed donor CD4+ T cells date from about 2011-2018, before the COVID-19 pandemic. The cells were cultured for under twelve days before CD4+ T cells were isolated. As cell numbers allowed, unexposed-donor CD4+ T cells faced SARS-CoV-2 S/N and four cold-coronavirus spikes. This clone has a handful of counts. Its target is unknown. Germline assignment: CDR1 SGHTA and CDR2 FQGNSA. V gave up 4 bases and J gave up 2 bases; unmatched junction bases: 8. This CDR3 region has 16 residues.

The sequenced sample consisted of CD4+ T cells from PBMCs, cultured in vitro. This clonotype originated in a human donor in good health. The rearrangement uses TRBV7-2 and TRBJ2-3, with TRBD2 identical over 8 bases. The CDR3 loop reads CASSSRTSGLTDTQYF. CDR3 sequence (DNA): TGTGCCAGCAGCTCCCGTACTAGCGGCCTCACAGATACGCAGTATTTT.